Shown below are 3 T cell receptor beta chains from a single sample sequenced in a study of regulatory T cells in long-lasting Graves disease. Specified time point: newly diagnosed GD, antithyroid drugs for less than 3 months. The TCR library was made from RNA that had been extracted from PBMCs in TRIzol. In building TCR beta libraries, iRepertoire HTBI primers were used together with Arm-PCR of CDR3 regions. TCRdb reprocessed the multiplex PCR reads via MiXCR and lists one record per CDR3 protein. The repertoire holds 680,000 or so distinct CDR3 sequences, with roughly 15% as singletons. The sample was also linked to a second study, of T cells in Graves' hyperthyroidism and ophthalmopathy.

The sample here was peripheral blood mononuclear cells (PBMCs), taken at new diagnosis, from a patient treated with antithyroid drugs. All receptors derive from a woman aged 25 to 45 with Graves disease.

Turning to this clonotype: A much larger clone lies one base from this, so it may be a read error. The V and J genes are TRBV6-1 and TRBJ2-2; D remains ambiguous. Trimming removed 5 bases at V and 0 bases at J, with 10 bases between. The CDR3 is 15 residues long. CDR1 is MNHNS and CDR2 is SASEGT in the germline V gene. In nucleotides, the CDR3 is TGTGCCAGCAGTCGCGACGCTGCGAACACCGGGGAGCTGTTTTTT. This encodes CASSRDAANTGELFF.

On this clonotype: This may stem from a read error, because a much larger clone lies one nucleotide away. The CDR3 DNA sequence: TGTGCCACCAGCTTAGGAGGGACAGGGGCCCATGAGCAGTTCTTC. It yields the protein CATSLGGTGAHEQFF. The gene calls are TRBV7-3 and TRBJ2-1, with 10 bases identical to TRBD1. The germline gives CDR1 SGHTA, CDR2 FQGTGA. The CDR3 length is 15 residues.

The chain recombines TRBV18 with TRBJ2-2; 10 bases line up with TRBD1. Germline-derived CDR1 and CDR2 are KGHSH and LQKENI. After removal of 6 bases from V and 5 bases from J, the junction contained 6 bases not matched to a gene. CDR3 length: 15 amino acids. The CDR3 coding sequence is TGTGCCAGCTCGCCGGGACAGGGGTCGACCGGGGAGCTGTTTTTT. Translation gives CASSPGQGSTGELFF.